The clone carrying this TCR beta chain was counted at least ten times. In germline, CDR1 is SNHLY, CDR2 FYNNEI. The ends were cut back, 4 bases at V and 8 bases at J, with 13 bases in the middle. The CDR3 loop spans 13 amino acids. These data come from a study of low-dose radiotherapy and immunotherapy resistance in tumors. Study at large: The fractionation for Cohort 1 was 0.5 Gy per fraction every 2 weeks, totaling 6.5 Gy.

Time point reported: before trial treatment. TRAV- and TRBV-specific primers primed first-strand cDNA, covering alpha and beta chains. Both a constant-region primer and a V-primer adapter served to amplify TCRs across roughly 22 PCR cycles. TCRdb re-analysed the reads in MiXCR, keeping a single row per CDR3 protein. The sample has about 64,000 distinct CDR3 sequences, about 26% seen once. The TCR originated in a male donor with rectosigmoid adenocarcinoma. The sample was PBMCs, taken before treatment. The chain carries TRBV2 and TRBJ2-3; D is unclear. The chain's CDR3 is CASSASTLGTQYF. The CDR3 DNA sequence: TGTGCCAGCAGTGCCTCCACCCTGGGTACGCAGTATTTT.